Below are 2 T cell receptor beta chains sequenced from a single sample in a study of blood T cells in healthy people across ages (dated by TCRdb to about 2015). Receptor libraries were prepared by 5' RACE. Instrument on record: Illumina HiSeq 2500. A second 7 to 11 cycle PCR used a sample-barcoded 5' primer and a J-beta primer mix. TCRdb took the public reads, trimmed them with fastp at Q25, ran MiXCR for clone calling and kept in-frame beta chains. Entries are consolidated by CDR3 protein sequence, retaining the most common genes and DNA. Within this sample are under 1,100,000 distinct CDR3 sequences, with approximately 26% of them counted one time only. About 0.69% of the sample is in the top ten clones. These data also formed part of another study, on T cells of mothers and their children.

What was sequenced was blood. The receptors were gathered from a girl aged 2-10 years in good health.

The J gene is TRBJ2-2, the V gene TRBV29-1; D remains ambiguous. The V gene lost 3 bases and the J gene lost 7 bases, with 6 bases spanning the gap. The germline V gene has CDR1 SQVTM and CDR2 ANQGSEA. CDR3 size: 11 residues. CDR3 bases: TGCAGCGTTGAGGGGATCGGGGAGCTGTTTTTT. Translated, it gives CSVEGIGELFF.

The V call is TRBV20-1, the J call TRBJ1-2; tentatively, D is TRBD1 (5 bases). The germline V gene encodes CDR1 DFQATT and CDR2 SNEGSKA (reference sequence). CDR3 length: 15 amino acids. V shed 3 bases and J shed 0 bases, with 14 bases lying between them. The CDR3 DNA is TGCAGTGCTAGGGCCAGGGATGTTACTAACTATGGCTACACCTTC. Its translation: CSARARDVTNYGYTF.